These T cell receptor beta chains were read from a single sample in a study of T cells after yellow fever vaccination. TCRdb itself ran the 5' RACE reads through MiXCR, one entry per CDR3 protein. Of hundreds of thousands of distinct CDR3 sequences detected, roughly 8.7% appear once; the ten largest clones hold under 20%. Material: PBMCs, obtained on the day of the first yellow fever vaccination. The receptors come from a man aged 18 to 30 who received the YFV17D yellow fever vaccine. The conserved cysteine and the conserved F or W are not part of the CDR3 here. Each record gives: V gene, D gene, J gene, CDR3 protein. A D gene is named only where the DNA matches it firmly.

>TRBV2|TRBD2|TRBJ2-2
ARRGWTSGYTGELF
>TRBV7-6|TRBD1|TRBJ1-2
ASSPRYRQGSGYT
>TRBV20-1|NA|TRBJ2-1
SATPGSSYNEQF
>TRBV12-3/TRBV12-4|NA|TRBJ1-5
ASSFRGYSNQPQH
>TRBV7-2|TRBD2|TRBJ2-1
ASSLFPGTSAEQF
>TRBV6-6|NA|TRBJ2-7
ASTPGLTYEQY
>TRBV12-3/TRBV12-4|NA|TRBJ1-5
ASSPRIGSNQPQH
>TRBV20-1|NA|TRBJ2-5
SAHRPGFGQETQY
>TRBV6-1|TRBD2|TRBJ2-5
ASSTRLAGQETQY
>TRBV5-1|NA|TRBJ2-1
ASVPNQYDNEQF
>TRBV7-2|NA|TRBJ1-2
ASSLASLGENGYT
>TRBV15|NA|TRBJ1-6
ATRRDSATLH
>TRBV20-1|TRBD2|TRBJ2-3
SASRGTSGGGTDTQY
>TRBV5-1|NA|TRBJ2-1
ASSLAQGWNTNEQF
>TRBV20-1|TRBD2|TRBJ2-1
SATTSGGPLSYNEQF
>TRBV25-1|NA|TRBJ1-6
ASSQDGMDDSPLH
>TRBV27|NA|TRBJ2-6
ASSFSTALGRANVLT
>TRBV4-3|NA|TRBJ1-3
ASSQDYVYSGNTIY
>TRBV4-1|NA|TRBJ2-7
ASSQGTRKSSYEQY
>TRBV6-5|TRBD1|TRBJ2-7
ASSYSIGKQGSSYEQY
>TRBV4-1|NA|TRBJ1-4
ASSQDGEKLF
>TRBV5-1|TRBD1|TRBJ2-6
ASRTGGSGANVLT
>TRBV7-9|TRBD1|TRBJ1-6
ASSLPGQVYSPLH
>TRBV19|TRBD1|TRBJ2-5
ASTLTGAKQETQY
>TRBV20-1|NA|TRBJ2-1
SAPRTTYNEQF
>TRBV4-1|TRBD1|TRBJ2-7
ASSQVTGAGYEQY
>TRBV20-1|TRBD2|TRBJ2-3
SARRPGLASDTQY
>TRBV7-9|NA|TRBJ1-1
ASSRDRGEAF
>TRBV4-3|NA|TRBJ1-1
ASSRGSGTEAF
>TRBV6-1|NA|TRBJ2-7
ASTKVRGGEQY
>TRBV12-3/TRBV12-4|NA|TRBJ2-7
ASKLQGYEQY
>TRBV10-3|TRBD1|TRBJ2-1
AISDSGTGYAF
>TRBV27|TRBD1|TRBJ1-6
ASSSGQGAYNSPLH